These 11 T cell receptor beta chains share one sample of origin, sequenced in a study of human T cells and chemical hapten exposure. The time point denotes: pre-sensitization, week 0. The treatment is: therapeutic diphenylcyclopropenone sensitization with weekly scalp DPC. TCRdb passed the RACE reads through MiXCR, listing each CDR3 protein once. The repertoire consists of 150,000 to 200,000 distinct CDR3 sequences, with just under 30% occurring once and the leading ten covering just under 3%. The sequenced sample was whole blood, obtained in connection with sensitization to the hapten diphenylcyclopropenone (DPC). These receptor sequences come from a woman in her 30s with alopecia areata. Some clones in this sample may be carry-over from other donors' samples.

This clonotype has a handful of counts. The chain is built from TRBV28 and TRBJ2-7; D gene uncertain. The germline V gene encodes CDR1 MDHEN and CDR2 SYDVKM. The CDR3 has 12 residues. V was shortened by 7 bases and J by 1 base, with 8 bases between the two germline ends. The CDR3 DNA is TGTGCCAGCACCAAGGCGTCCTACGAGCAGTACTTC. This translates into CASTKASYEQYF.

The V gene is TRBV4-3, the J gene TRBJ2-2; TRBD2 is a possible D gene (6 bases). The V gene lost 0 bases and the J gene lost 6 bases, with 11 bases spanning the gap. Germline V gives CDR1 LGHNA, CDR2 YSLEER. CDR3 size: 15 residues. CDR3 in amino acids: CASSQDGGGAGELFF. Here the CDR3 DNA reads TGCGCCAGCAGCCAAGATGGGGGAGGTGCCGGGGAGCTGTTTTTT.

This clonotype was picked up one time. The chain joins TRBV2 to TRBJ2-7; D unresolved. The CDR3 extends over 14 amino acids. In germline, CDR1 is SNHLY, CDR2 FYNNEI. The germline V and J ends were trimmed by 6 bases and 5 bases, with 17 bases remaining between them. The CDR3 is CASSTYGELDEQYF. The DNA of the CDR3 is TGTGCCAGCAGCACGTACGGAGAGCTCGACGAGCAGTACTTC.

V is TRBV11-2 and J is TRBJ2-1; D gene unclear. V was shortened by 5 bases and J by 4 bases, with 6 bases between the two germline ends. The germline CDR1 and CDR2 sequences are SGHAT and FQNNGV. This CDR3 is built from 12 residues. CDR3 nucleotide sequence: TGTGCCAGCAGCCACCGGTACAATGAGCAGTTCTTC. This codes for CASSHRYNEQFF. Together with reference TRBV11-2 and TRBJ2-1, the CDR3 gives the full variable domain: EAGVAQSPRYKIIEKRQSVAFWCNPISGHATLYWYQQILGQGPKLLIQFQNNGVVDDSQLPKDRFSAERLKGVDSTLKIQPAKLEDSAVYLCASSHRYNEQFFGPGTRLTVL.

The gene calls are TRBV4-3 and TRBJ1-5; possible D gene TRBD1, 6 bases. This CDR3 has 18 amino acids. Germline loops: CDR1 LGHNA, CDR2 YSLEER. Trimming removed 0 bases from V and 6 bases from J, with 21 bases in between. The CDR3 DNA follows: TGCGCCAGCAGCCAAGATCTGTCAGGGGCCGACGGATTTCAGCCCCAGCATTTT. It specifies CASSQDLSGADGFQPQHF.

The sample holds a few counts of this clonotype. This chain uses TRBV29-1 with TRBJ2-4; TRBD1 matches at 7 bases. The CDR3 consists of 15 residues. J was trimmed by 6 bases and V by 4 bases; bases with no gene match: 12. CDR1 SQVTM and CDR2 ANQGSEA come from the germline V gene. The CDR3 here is CSVGQGGQTSNIQYF. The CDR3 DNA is TGCAGCGTTGGACAAGGGGGACAGACCTCAAACATTCAGTACTTC. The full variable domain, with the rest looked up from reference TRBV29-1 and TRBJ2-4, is SAVISQKPSRDICQRGTSLTIQCQVDSQVTMMFWYRQQPGQSLTLIATANQGSEATYESGFVIDKFPISRPNLTFSTLTVSNMSPEDSSIYLCSVGQGGQTSNIQYFGAGTRLSVL.

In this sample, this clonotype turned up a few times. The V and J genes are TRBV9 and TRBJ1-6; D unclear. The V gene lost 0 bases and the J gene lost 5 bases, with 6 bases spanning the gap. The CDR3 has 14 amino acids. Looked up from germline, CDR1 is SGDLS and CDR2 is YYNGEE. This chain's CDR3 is CASSVAQNNSPLHF. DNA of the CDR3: TGTGCCAGCAGCGTAGCCCAAAATAATTCACCCCTCCACTTT.

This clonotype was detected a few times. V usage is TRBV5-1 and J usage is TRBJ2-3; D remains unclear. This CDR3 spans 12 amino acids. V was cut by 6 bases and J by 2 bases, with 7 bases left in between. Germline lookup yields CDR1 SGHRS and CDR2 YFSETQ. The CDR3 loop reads CASNLDTDTQYF. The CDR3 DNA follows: TGCGCCAGCAACCTAGACACAGATACGCAGTATTTT. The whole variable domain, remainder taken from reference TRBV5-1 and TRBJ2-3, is KAGVTQTPRYLIKTRGQQVTLSCSPISGHRSVSWYQQTPGQGLQFLFEYFSETQRNKGNFPGRFSGRQFSNSRSEMNVSTLELGDSALYLCASNLDTDTQYFGPGTRLTVL.

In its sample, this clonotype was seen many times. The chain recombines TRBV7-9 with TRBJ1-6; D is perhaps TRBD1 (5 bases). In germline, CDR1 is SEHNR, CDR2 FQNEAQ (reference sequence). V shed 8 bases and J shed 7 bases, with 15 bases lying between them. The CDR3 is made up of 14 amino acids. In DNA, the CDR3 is TGTGCCAGCGGCAGGGTGGGTGGAAATTCACCCCTCCACTTT. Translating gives CASGRVGGNSPLHF.

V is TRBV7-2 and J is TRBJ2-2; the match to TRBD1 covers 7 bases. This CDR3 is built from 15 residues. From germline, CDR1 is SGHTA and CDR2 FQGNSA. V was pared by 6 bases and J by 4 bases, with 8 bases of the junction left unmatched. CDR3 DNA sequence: TGTGCCAGCAGTTATGACAGGGCTCTCACCGGGGAGCTGTTTTTT. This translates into CASSYDRALTGELFF.

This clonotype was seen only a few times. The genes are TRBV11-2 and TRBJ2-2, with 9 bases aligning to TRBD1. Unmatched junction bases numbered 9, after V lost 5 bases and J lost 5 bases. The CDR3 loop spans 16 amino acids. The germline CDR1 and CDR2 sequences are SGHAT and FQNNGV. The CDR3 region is CASSATGGARTGELFF. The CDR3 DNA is TGTGCCAGCAGCGCTACAGGGGGCGCGAGGACCGGGGAGCTGTTTTTT.